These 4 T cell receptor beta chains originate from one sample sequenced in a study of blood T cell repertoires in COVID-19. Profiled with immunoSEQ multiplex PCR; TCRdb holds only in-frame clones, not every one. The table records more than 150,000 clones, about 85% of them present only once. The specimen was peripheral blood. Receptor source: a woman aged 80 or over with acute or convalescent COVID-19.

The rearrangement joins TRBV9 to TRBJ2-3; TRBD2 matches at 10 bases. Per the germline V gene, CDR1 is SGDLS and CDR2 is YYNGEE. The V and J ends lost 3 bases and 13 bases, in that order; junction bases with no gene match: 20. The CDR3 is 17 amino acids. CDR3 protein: CASSAPTGTSDPIGKYF. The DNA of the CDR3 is TGTGCCAGCAGCGCCCCAACCGGGACTAGCGACCCCATTGGGAAGTATTTT. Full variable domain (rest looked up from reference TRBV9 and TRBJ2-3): DSGVTQTPKHLITATGQRVTLRCSPRSGDLSVYWYQQSLDQGLQFLIQYYNGEERAKGNILERFSAQQFPDLHSELNLSSLELGDSALYFCASSAPTGTSDPIGKYFGPGTRLTVL.

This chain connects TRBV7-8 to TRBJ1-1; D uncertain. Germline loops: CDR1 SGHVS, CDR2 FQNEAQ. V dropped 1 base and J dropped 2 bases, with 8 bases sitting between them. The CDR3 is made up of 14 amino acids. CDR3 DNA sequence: TGTGCCAGCAGCTTAGAACATTTCAACACTGAAGCTTTCTTT. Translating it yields CASSLEHFNTEAFF.

The CDR3 loop reads CASRTGDPDYEQYF. In nucleotides, the CDR3 is TGTGCCAGCAGAACAGGGGACCCAGACTACGAGCAGTACTTC. The rearrangement links TRBV6-5 to TRBJ2-7, with 7 positions matching TRBD1. V gave up 6 bases and J gave up 3 bases; unmatched junction bases: 8. Germline values: CDR1 MNHEY, CDR2 SVGAGI. CDR3 size: 14 residues.

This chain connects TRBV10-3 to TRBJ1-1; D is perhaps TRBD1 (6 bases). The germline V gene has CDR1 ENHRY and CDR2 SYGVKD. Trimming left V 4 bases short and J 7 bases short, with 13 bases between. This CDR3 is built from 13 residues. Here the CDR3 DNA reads TGTGCCATCAGTGGACAGGACGAGAATGAAGCTTTCTTT. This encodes CAISGQDENEAFF.